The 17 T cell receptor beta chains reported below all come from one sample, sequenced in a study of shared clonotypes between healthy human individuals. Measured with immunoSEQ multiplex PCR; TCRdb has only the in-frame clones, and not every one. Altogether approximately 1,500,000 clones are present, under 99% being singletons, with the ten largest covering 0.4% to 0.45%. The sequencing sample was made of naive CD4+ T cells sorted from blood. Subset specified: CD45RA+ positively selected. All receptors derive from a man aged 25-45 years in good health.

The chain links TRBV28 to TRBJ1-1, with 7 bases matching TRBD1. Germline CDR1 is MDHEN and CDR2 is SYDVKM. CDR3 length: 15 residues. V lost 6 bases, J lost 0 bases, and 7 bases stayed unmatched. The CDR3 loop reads CASSPPRGVNTEAFF. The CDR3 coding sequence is TGTGCCAGCAGCCCTCCCAGGGGGGTGAACACTGAAGCTTTCTTT.

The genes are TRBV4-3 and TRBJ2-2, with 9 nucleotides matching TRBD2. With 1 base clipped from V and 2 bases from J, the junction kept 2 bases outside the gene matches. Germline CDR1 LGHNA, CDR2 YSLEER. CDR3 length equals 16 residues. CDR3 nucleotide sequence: TGCGCCAGCAGCCAAGGACTAGCGGAAAACACCGGGGAGCTGTTTTTT. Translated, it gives CASSQGLAENTGELFF.

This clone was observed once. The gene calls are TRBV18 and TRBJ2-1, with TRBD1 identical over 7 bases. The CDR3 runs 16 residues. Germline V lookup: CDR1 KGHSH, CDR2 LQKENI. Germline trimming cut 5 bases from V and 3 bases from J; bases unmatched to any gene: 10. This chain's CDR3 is CASSATAGTVYNEQFF. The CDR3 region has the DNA TGTGCCAGCTCAGCAACCGCTGGGACAGTCTACAATGAGCAGTTCTTC.

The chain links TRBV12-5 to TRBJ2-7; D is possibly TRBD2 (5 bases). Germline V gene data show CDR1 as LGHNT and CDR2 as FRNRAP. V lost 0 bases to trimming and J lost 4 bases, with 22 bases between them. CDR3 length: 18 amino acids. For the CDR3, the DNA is TGTGCTAGTGGTTTGGTACGCCCTAGCCCCTTTCCAGTTTACGAGCAGTACTTC. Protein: CASGLVRPSPFPVYEQYF.

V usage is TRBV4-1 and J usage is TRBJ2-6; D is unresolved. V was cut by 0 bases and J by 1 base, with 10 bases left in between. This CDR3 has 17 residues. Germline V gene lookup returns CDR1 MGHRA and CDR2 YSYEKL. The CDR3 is CASSQEMTFSGANVLTF. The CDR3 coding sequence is TGCGCCAGCAGCCAAGAAATGACATTTTCTGGGGCCAACGTCCTGACTTTC.

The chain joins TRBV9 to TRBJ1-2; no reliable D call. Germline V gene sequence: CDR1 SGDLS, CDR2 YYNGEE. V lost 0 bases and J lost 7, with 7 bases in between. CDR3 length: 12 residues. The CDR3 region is CASSVGGTGYTF. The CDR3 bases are TGTGCCAGCAGCGTAGGGGGTACTGGCTACACCTTC. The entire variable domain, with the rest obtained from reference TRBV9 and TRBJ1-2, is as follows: DSGVTQTPKHLITATGQRVTLRCSPRSGDLSVYWYQQSLDQGLQFLIQYYNGEERAKGNILERFSAQQFPDLHSELNLSSLELGDSALYFCASSVGGTGYTFGSGTRLTVV.

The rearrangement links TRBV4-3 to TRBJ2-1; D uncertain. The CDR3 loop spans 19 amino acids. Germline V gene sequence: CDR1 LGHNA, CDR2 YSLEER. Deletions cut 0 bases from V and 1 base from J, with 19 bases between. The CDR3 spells CASSQEPPSLLGSYNEQFF. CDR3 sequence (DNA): TGCGCCAGCAGCCAAGAACCCCCCTCCCTCCTAGGTTCCTACAATGAGCAGTTCTTC.

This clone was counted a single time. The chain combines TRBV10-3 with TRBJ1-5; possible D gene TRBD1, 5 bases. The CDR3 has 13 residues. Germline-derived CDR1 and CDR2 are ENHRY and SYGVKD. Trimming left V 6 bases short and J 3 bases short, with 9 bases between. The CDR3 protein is CAIRNGTNQPQHF. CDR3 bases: TGTGCCATCAGGAACGGGACCAATCAGCCCCAGCATTTT.

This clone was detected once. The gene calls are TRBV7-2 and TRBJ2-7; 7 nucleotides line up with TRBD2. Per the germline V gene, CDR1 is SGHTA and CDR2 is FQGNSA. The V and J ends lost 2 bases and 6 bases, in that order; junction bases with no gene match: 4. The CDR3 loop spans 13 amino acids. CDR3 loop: CASSLNIAGEQYF. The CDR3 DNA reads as TGTGCCAGCAGCTTAAACATAGCGGGCGAGCAGTACTTC.

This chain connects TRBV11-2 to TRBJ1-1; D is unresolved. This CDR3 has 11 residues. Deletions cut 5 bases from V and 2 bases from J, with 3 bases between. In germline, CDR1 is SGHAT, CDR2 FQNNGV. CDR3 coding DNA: TGTGCCAGCAGCCATAACACTGAAGCTTTCTTT. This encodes CASSHNTEAFF.

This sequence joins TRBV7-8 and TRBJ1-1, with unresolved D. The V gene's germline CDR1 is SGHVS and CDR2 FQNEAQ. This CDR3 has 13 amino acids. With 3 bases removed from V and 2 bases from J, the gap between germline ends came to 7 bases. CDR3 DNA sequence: TGTGCCAGCAGCTTCTCCAGAAACACTGAAGCTTTCTTT. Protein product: CASSFSRNTEAFF. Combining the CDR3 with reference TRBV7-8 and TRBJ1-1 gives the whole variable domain GAGVSQSPRYKVAKRGQDVALRCDPISGHVSLFWYQQALGQGPEFLTYFQNEAQLDKSGLPSDRFFAERPEGSVSTLKIQRTQQEDSAVYLCASSFSRNTEAFFGQGTRLTVV.

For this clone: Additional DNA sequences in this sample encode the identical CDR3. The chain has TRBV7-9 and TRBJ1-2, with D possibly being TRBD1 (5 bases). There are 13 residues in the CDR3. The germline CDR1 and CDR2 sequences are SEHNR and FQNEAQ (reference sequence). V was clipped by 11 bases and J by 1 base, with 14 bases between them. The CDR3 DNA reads TGTGCCTCCTCCGGGGGAGGTAACTATGGCTACACCTTC. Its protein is CASSGGGNYGYTF.

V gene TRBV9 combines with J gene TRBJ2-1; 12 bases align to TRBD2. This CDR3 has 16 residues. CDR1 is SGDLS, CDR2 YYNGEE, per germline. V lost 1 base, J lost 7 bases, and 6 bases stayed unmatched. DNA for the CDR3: TGTGCCAGCAGCGTACTAGCGGGAGGGCCACGAAATGAGCAGTTCTTC. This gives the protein CASSVLAGGPRNEQFF. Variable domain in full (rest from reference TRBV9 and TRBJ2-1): DSGVTQTPKHLITATGQRVTLRCSPRSGDLSVYWYQQSLDQGLQFLIQYYNGEERAKGNILERFSAQQFPDLHSELNLSSLELGDSALYFCASSVLAGGPRNEQFFGPGTRLTVL.

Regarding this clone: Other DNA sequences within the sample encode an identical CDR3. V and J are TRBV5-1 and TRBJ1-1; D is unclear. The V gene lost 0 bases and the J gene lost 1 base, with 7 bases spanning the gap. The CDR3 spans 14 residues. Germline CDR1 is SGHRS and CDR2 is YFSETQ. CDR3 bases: TGCGCCAGCAGCTTGGCTGCAGGGAACACTGAAGCTTTCTTT. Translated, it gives CASSLAAGNTEAFF.

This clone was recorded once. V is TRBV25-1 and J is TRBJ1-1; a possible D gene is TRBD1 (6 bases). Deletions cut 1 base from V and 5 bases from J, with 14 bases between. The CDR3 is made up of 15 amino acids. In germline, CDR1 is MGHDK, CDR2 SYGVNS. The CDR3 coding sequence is TGTGCCAGCAGTGAATGGTTAGGGGGTGGGACTGAAGCTTTCTTT. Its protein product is CASSEWLGGGTEAFF.

The CDR3 region has the DNA TGTGCCATCAGCCCCACAGGACTAGCGATGGGCGAGCAGTACTTC. Its translation: CAISPTGLAMGEQYF. The chain joins TRBV10-3 to TRBJ2-7; TRBD2 matches 9 bases. The germline V gene has CDR1 ENHRY and CDR2 SYGVKD. This CDR3 region has 15 residues. With V trimmed by 6 bases and J by 6 bases, 12 bases remained unmatched.

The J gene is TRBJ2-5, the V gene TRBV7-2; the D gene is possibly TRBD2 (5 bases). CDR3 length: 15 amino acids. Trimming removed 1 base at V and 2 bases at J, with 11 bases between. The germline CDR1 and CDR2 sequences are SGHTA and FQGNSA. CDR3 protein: CASSLGGLRQETQYF. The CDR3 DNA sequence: TGTGCCAGCAGCTTAGGAGGACTGCGGCAAGAGACCCAGTACTTC.